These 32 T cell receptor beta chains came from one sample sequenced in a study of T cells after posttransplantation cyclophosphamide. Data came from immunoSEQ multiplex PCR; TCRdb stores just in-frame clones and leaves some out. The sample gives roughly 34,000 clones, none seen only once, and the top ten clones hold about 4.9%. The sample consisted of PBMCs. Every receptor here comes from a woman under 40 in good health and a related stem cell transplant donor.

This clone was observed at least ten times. CDR3 nucleotide sequence: TGTGCCAGCAGTCCCAGGGGCACGGGGACTGAAGCTTTCTTT. Its protein is CASSPRGTGTEAFF. V usage is TRBV12-3 or TRBV12-4 and J usage is TRBJ1-1, with a tentative D call TRBD1 (6 bases). CDR3 length: 14 residues. The ends were cut back, 5 bases at V and 5 bases at J, with 15 bases in the middle.

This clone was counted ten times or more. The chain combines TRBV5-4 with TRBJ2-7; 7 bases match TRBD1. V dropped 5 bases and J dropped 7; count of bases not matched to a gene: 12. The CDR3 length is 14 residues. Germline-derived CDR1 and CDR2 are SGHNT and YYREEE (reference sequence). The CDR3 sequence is CASSSLTGAGEQYF. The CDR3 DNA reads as TGTGCCAGCAGTTCACTCACAGGGGCAGGAGAGCAGTACTTC.

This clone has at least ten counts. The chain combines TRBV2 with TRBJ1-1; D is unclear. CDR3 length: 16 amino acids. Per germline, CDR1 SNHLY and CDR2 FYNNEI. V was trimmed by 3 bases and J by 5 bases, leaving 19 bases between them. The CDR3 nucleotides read TGTGCCAGCAGTGAGGGCATCCCAAAAATTGGAACTGAAGCTTTCTTT. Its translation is CASSEGIPKIGTEAFF.

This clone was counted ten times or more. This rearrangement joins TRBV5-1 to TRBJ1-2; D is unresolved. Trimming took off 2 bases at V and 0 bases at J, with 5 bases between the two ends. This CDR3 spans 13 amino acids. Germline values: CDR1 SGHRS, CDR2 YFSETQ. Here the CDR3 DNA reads TGCGCCAGCAGCTTATTAACTAACTATGGCTACACCTTC. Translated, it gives CASSLLTNYGYTF.

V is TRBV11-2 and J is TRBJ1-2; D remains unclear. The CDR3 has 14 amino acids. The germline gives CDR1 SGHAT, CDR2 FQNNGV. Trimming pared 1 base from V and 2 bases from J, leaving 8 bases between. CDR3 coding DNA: TGTGCCAGCAGCTTAGTCGGCGGAAACTATGGCTACACCTTC. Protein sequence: CASSLVGGNYGYTF.

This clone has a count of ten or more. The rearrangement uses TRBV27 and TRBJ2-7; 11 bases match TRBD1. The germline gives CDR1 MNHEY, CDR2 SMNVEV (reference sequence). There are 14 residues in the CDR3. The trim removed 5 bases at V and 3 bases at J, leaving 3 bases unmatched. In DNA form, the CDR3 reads TGTGCCAGCAGTGTGGGGACAGGGGGCTACGAGCAGTACTTC. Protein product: CASSVGTGGYEQYF.

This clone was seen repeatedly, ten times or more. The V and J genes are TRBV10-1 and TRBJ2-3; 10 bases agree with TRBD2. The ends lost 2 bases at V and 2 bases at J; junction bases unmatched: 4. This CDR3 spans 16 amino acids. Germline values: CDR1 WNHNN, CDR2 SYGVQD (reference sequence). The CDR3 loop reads CASSEIAGGNTDTQYF. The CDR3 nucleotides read TGCGCCAGCAGTGAGATAGCGGGGGGAAACACAGATACGCAGTATTTT.

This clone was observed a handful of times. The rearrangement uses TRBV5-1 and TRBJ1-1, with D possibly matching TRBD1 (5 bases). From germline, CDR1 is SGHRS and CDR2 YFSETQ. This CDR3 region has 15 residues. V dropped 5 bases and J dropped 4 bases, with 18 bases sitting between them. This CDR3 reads CASSTNGRRGTEAFF. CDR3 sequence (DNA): TGCGCCAGCAGTACTAACGGGCGGAGGGGCACTGAAGCTTTCTTT.

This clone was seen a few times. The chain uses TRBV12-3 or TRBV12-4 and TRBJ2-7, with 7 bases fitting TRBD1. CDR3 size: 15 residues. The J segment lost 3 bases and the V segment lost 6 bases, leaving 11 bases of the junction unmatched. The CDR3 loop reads CASRPSTGSHYEQYF. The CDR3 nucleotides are TGTGCCAGCAGGCCGTCGACAGGGTCCCACTACGAGCAGTACTTC.

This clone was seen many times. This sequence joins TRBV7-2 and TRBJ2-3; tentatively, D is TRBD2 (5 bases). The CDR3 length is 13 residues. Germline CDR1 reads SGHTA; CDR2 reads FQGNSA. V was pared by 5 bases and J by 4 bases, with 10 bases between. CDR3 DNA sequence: TGTGCCAGCAGCCCCAGGACTCCAGATACGCAGTATTTT. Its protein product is CASSPRTPDTQYF.

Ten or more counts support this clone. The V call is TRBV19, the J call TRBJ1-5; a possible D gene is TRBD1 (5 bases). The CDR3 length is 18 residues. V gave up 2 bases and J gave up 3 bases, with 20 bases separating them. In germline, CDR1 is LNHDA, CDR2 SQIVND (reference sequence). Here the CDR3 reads CASSIWGGAAINNQPQHF. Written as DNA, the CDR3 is TGTGCCAGTAGTATATGGGGTGGGGCAGCCATCAACAATCAGCCCCAGCATTTT.

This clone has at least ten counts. Written as DNA, the CDR3 is TGTGCCTGGAGCCTTAGGGGCTCTGGAAACACCATATATTTT. Its translation: CAWSLRGSGNTIYF. V is TRBV30 and J is TRBJ1-3; D possibly corresponds to TRBD1 (5 bases). Germline lookup yields CDR1 GTSNPN and CDR2 SVGIG (reference sequence). CDR3 length: 14 amino acids. V lost 3 bases, J lost 0 bases, and 9 bases lay in between.

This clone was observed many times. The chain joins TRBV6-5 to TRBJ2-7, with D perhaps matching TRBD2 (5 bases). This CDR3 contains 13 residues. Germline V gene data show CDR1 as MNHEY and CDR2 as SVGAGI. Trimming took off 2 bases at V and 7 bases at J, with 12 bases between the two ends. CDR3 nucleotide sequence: TGTGCCAGCAGTTACGGGCCCCGGAGGGAGCAGTACTTC. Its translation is CASSYGPRREQYF.

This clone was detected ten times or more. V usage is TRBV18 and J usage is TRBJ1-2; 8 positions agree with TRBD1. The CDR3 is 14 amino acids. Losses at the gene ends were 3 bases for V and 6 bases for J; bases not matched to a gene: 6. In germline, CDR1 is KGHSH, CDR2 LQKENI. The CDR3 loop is CASSPEGQANGYTF. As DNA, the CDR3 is TGTGCCAGCTCACCCGAGGGACAGGCCAATGGCTACACCTTC. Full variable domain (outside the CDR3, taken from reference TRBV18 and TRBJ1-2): NAGVMQNPRHLVRRRGQEARLRCSPMKGHSHVYWYRQLPEEGLKFMVYLQKENIIDESGMPKERFSAEFPKEGPSILRIQQVVRGDSAAYFCASSPEGQANGYTFGSGTRLTVV.

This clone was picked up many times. The CDR3 DNA reads TGTGCCAGCAGCCTACAGGGGAACACTGAAGCTTTCTTT. It codes for CASSLQGNTEAFF. V gene TRBV7-3 combines with J gene TRBJ1-1; tentative D call: TRBD1 (6 bases). The CDR3 runs 13 residues. Germline assignment: CDR1 SGHTA and CDR2 FQGTGA. Between the trimmed V and J ends, which lost 5 bases and 1 base, there was a span of 8 bases.

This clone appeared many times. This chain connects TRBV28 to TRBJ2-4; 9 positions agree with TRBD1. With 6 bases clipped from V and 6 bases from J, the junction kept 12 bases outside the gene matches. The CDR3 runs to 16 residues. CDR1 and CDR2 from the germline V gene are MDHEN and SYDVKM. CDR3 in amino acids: CASRIGPWGQGNIQYF. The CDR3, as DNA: TGTGCCAGCAGGATTGGCCCGTGGGGACAGGGAAACATTCAGTACTTC.

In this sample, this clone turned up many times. The CDR3 loop is CASSQDIGGQSSIQYF. The DNA for the CDR3 is TGCGCCAGCAGCCAAGATATCGGGGGGCAATCAAGTATTCAGTACTTC. This chain uses TRBV4-3 with TRBJ2-4; perhaps TRBD2 as D (7 bases). V dropped 0 bases and J dropped 10 bases, with 19 bases sitting between them. The CDR3 extends over 16 amino acids. Germline CDR1 is LGHNA and CDR2 is YSLEER.

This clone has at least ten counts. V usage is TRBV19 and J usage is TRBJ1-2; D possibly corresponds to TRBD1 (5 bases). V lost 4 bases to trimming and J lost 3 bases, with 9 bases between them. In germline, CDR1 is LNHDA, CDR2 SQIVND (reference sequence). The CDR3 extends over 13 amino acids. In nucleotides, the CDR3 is TGTGCCAGTAGTACAGCAGGGTACTATGGCTACACCTTC. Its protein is CASSTAGYYGYTF.

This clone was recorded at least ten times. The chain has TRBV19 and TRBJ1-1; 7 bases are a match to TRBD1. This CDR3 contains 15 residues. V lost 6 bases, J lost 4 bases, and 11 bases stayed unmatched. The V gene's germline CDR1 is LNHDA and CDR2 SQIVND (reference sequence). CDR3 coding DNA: TGTGCCAGTAGACACACTAGACAGGGATCCACTGAAGCTTTCTTT. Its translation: CASRHTRQGSTEAFF.

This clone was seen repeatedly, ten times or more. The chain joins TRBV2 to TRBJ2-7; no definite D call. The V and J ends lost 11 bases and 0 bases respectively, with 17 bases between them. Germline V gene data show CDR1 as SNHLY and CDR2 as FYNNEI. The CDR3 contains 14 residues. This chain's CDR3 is CASKPGLSSYEQYF. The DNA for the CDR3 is TGTGCCTCTAAGCCGGGTCTAAGCTCCTACGAGCAGTACTTC.

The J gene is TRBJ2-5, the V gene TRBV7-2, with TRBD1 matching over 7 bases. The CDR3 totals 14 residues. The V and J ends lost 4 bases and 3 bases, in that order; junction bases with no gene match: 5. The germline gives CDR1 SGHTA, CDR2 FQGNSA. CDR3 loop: CASSSRGQKETQYF. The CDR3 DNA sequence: TGTGCCAGCAGCTCCCGGGGACAGAAAGAGACCCAGTACTTC.

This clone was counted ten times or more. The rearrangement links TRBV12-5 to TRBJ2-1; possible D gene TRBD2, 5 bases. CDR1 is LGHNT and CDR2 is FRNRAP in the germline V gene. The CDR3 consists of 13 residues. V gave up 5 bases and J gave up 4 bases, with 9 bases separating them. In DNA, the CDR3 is TGTGCTAGTGGTCACGGGGTATACAATGAGCAGTTCTTC. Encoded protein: CASGHGVYNEQFF.

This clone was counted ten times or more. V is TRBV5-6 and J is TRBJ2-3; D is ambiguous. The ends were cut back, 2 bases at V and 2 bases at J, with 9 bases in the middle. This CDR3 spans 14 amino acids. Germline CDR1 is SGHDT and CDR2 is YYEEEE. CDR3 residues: CASSLGSATDTQYF. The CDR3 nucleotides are TGTGCCAGCAGCTTAGGCAGCGCCACAGATACGCAGTATTTT.

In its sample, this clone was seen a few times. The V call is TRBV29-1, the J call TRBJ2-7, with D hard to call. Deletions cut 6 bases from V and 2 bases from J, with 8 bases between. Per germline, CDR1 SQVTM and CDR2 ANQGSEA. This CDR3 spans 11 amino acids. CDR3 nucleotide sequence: TGCAGCGTGGGCAGCACCTACGAGCAGTACTTC. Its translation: CSVGSTYEQYF.

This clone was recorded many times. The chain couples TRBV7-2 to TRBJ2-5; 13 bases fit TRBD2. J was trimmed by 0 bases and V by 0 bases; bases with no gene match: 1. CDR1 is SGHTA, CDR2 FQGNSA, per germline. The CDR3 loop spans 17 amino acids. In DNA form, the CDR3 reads TGTGCCAGCAGCTTAGCGGGACTAGCGGGGTACCAAGAGACCCAGTACTTC. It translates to CASSLAGLAGYQETQYF.

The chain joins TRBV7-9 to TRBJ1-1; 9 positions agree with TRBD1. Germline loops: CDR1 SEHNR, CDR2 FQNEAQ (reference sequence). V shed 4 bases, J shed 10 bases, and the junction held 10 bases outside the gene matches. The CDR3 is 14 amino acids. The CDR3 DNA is TGTGCCAGCAGCTCTTCCGTAACAGGGGGCCCAGCTTTCTTT. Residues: CASSSSVTGGPAFF.

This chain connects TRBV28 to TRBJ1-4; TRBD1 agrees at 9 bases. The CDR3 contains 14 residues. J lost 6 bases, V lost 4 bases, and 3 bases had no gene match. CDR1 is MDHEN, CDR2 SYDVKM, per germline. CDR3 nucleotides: TGTGCCAGCAGTTCGGGACAGGGATATGAAAAACTGTTTTTT. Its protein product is CASSSGQGYEKLFF.

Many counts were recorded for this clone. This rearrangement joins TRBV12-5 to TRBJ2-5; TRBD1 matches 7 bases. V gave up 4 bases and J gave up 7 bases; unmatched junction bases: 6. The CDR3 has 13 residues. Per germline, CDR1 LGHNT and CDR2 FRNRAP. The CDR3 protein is CASGSGTVGTQYF. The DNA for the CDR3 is TGTGCTAGTGGTTCCGGGACAGTTGGGACCCAGTACTTC.

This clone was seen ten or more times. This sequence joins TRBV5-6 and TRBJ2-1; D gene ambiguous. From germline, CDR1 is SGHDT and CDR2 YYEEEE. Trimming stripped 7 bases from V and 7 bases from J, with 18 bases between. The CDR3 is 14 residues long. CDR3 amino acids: CASYHSPILNEQFF. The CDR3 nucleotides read TGTGCCAGCTACCACTCACCTATTTTAAATGAGCAGTTCTTC.

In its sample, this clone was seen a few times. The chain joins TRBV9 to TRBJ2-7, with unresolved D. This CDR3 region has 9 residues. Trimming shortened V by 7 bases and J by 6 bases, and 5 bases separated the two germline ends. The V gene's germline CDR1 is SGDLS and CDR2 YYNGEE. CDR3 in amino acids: CASGPEQYF. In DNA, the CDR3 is TGTGCCAGCGGGCCCGAGCAGTACTTC.

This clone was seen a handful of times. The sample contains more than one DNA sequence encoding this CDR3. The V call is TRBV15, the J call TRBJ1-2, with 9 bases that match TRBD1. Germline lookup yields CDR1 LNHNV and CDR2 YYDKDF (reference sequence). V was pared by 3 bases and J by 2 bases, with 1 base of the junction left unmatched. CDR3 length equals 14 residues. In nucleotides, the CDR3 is TGTGCCACCAGCAGGGACAGGGGCAACTATGGCTACACCTTC. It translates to CATSRDRGNYGYTF.

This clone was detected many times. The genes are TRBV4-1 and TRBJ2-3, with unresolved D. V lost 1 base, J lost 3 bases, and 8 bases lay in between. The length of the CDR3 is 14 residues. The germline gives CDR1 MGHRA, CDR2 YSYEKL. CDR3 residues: CASSQVLQTDTQYF. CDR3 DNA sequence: TGCGCCAGCAGCCAAGTCTTACAAACAGATACGCAGTATTTT.